The 20 T cell receptor beta chains given below trace back to one sample, sequenced in a study of blood T cell repertoires in COVID-19. Sequencing used immunoSEQ multiplex PCR; TCRdb keeps in-frame clones, though not all of them. The top ten clones hold 10% of a sample with roughly 150,000 clones, just under 90% of them seen once. The sample was peripheral blood. All receptors derive from a woman in her sixties or seventies with COVID-19, enrolled during active disease.

The chain has TRBV10-3 and TRBJ2-5; 7 bases match TRBD1. Germline V lookup: CDR1 ENHRY, CDR2 SYGVKD. With V trimmed by 8 bases and J by 5 bases, 8 bases remained unmatched. The CDR3 covers 13 residues. CDR3 DNA sequence: TGTGCCATCCGCGCAGGGGGAAAGGAGACCCAGTACTTC. It encodes CAIRAGGKETQYF.

The genes are TRBV20-1 and TRBJ1-2; D unresolved. Looked up from germline, CDR1 is DFQATT and CDR2 is SNEGSKA (reference sequence). CDR3 size: 11 residues. V gave up 3 bases and J gave up 6 bases, with 8 bases separating them. The CDR3 reads CSARGQNGYTF. DNA of the CDR3: TGCAGTGCTAGGGGCCAGAATGGCTACACCTTC.

This clone was found once. This chain joins TRBV5-1 and TRBJ1-1, with 10 bases matching TRBD1. The CDR3 is 16 residues long. The germline V gene encodes CDR1 SGHRS and CDR2 YFSETQ. The V segment lost 7 bases and the J segment 0 bases; nucleotides outside the gene matches: 9. The CDR3 protein is CASGLKTGGVNTEAFF. The CDR3 DNA sequence: TGCGCCAGCGGGTTAAAGACAGGGGGCGTGAACACTGAAGCTTTCTTT.

This sequence joins TRBV4-1 and TRBJ1-2; D is uncertain. V lost 0 bases and J lost 4, with 9 bases in between. The CDR3 contains 14 residues. Per germline, CDR1 MGHRA and CDR2 YSYEKL. The CDR3 region is CASSQDPSVYGYTF. For the CDR3, the DNA is TGCGCCAGCAGCCAAGATCCTAGTGTCTATGGCTACACCTTC.

V usage is TRBV5-1 and J usage is TRBJ1-2; no definite D call. Germline CDR1 is SGHRS and CDR2 is YFSETQ. This CDR3 contains 16 residues. Trimming removed 4 bases from V and 0 bases from J, with 16 bases in between. CDR3 nucleotides: TGCGCCAGCAGCGGTCTCAGGACGGACTCTAACTATGGCTACACCTTC. Translation gives CASSGLRTDSNYGYTF.

The chain has TRBV2 and TRBJ1-3; the D is unclear. CDR3 length: 14 residues. Trimming stripped 7 bases from V and 0 bases from J, with 10 bases between. The V gene's germline CDR1 is SNHLY and CDR2 FYNNEI. The CDR3 is CASTGGISGNTIYF. Written as DNA, the CDR3 is TGTGCCAGCACGGGCGGGATCTCTGGAAACACCATATATTTT.

The chain couples TRBV28 to TRBJ1-1; 7 bases fit TRBD1. Germline lookup yields CDR1 MDHEN and CDR2 SYDVKM. The J segment lost 2 bases and the V segment lost 6 bases, leaving 6 bases of the junction unmatched. This CDR3 contains 14 residues. CDR3 DNA: TGTGCCAGCAGACCGACAGGGCCAAACACTGAAGCTTTCTTT. It codes for CASRPTGPNTEAFF.

The chain combines TRBV5-4 with TRBJ2-7, with a possible D match to TRBD1 (6 bases). The CDR3 runs 14 residues. Germline V CDR1 and CDR2: SGHNT, YYREEE (reference sequence). With 9 bases removed from V and 5 bases from J, the gap between germline ends came to 21 bases. The CDR3 sequence is CATQGSRTVNEQYF. The CDR3 nucleotides read TGTGCCACCCAAGGTTCTCGGACAGTTAACGAGCAGTACTTC.

The CDR3 here is CASSGSPGAHEQYF. Here the CDR3 DNA reads TGTGCCAGCTCAGGAAGCCCAGGGGCCCACGAGCAGTACTTC. The chain couples TRBV18 to TRBJ2-7; a weak D match, TRBD1 (6 bases). The CDR3 has 14 amino acids. V was shortened by 5 bases and J by 5 bases, with 16 bases between the two germline ends. CDR1 and CDR2 from the germline V gene are KGHSH and LQKENI.

V and J are TRBV7-2 and TRBJ2-5, with TRBD2 matching 11 bases. The V and J ends lost 7 bases and 5 bases, in that order; junction bases with no gene match: 12. The CDR3 is made up of 16 amino acids. Germline lookup yields CDR1 SGHTA and CDR2 FQGNSA. The DNA for the CDR3 is TGTGCCAGCAAGGGGCGGCTAGCGGGGGGCGGGGAGACCCAGTACTTC. Amino acid sequence: CASKGRLAGGGETQYF.

The CDR3 spells CASSPGQGYYEQYF. CDR3 coding DNA: TGTGCCAGCAGCCCGGGACAGGGTTACTACGAGCAGTACTTC. V and J are TRBV7-6 and TRBJ2-7; TRBD1 matches at 9 bases. The V and J ends lost 5 bases and 3 bases, in that order; junction bases with no gene match: 5. Per germline, CDR1 SGHVS and CDR2 FNYEAQ. CDR3 length: 14 residues. Full variable domain (rest looked up from reference TRBV7-6 and TRBJ2-7): GAGVSQSPRYKVTKRGQDVALRCDPISGHVSLYWYRQALGQGPEFLTYFNYEAQQDKSGLPNDRFSAERPEGSISTLTIQRTEQRDSAMYRCASSPGQGYYEQYFGPGTRLTVT.

In DNA, the CDR3 is TGTGCCAGTCCCCCAGGGAGGGTCCAACCCAATCAGCCCCAGCATTTT. This translates into CASPPGRVQPNQPQHF. The chain has TRBV28 and TRBJ1-5; D is perhaps TRBD1 (5 bases). Germline-derived CDR1 and CDR2 are MDHEN and SYDVKM. This CDR3 comprises 16 residues. Trimming left V 9 bases short and J 3 bases short, with 21 bases between.

This rearrangement joins TRBV4-2 to TRBJ1-1; 11 bases align to TRBD1. CDR3 length equals 13 residues. Trimming at V came to 4 bases and at J to 8 bases, leaving 3 bases not matched to a gene. Germline-derived CDR1 and CDR2 are LGHNA and YNFKEQ. CDR3 loop: CASSLRTGGEAFF. DNA of the CDR3: TGTGCCAGCAGCCTACGGACAGGGGGCGAAGCTTTCTTT.

This clone showed up just a few times. This chain joins TRBV18 and TRBJ2-7; TRBD1 matches 8 bases. Germline V CDR1 and CDR2: KGHSH, LQKENI. The CDR3 runs to 16 residues. J gave up 0 bases and V 2 bases, and 6 bases lay outside the gene matches. CDR3 bases: TGTGCCAGCTCACCAGTTTGGACAGGGAGCTCCTACGAGCAGTACTTC. Translated, it gives CASSPVWTGSSYEQYF.

This clone has just one count. The chain recombines TRBV19 with TRBJ1-2, with unresolved D. Deletions cut 11 bases from V and 1 base from J, with 17 bases between. Looked up from germline, CDR1 is LNHDA and CDR2 is SQIVND (reference sequence). The CDR3 is 14 residues long. CDR3 loop: CAGSGSGNNYGYTF. The CDR3 DNA sequence: TGTGCCGGCTCGGGGTCAGGAAATAACTATGGCTACACCTTC.

The chain combines TRBV6-5 with TRBJ1-4; D might be TRBD1 (6 bases). Trimming pared 3 bases from V and 2 bases from J, leaving 7 bases between. The CDR3 has 14 amino acids. Germline CDR1 is MNHEY and CDR2 is SVGAGI. This CDR3 reads CASSYDRTNEKLFF. The CDR3 DNA reads as TGTGCCAGCAGTTATGACAGGACTAATGAAAAACTGTTTTTT.

This clone appeared once. V usage is TRBV19 and J usage is TRBJ1-5; 9 bases are shared with TRBD1. This CDR3 has 15 residues. After removal of 5 bases from V and 2 bases from J, the junction contained 4 bases not matched to a gene. CDR1 LNHDA and CDR2 SQIVND come from the germline V gene (reference sequence). CDR3 nucleotide sequence: TGTGCCAGTAGTCCCCGGGACAGGGGCAATCAGCCCCAGCATTTT. Its translation: CASSPRDRGNQPQHF. The full variable domain, in which reference TRBV19 and TRBJ1-5 provide the parts outside the CDR3, is DGGITQSPKYLFRKEGQNVTLSCEQNLNHDAMYWYRQDPGQGLRLIYYSQIVNDFQKGDIAEGYSVSREKKESFPLTVTSAQKNPTAFYLCASSPRDRGNQPQHFGDGTRLSIL.

The J gene is TRBJ1-1, the V gene TRBV18, with D possibly TRBD1 on 5 matching bases. V was shortened by 0 bases and J by 6 bases, with 14 bases between the two germline ends. In germline, CDR1 is KGHSH, CDR2 LQKENI. This CDR3 is built from 15 residues. The CDR3 nucleotides read TGTGCCAGCTCACCACCTTCCACTTGGGGGGCTGAAGCTTTCTTT. As protein: CASSPPSTWGAEAFF.

This chain links TRBV5-1 with TRBJ1-4, with 8 positions matching TRBD1. The germline gives CDR1 SGHRS, CDR2 YFSETQ. Trimming took 1 base from V and 6 from J; bases not matched to a gene: 2. The CDR3 contains 14 residues. The CDR3 here is CASSLSGQDEKLFF. The CDR3 coding sequence is TGCGCCAGCAGCTTGTCGGGACAGGATGAAAAACTGTTTTTT.

V usage is TRBV4-2 and J usage is TRBJ2-3; maybe TRBD2 (6 bases). The CDR3 length is 17 residues. V shed 0 bases and J shed 3 bases, with 16 bases lying between them. Germline lookup yields CDR1 LGHNA and CDR2 YNFKEQ. CDR3 region: CASSQDSERGSTDTQYF. The CDR3 coding sequence is TGTGCCAGCAGCCAAGATTCAGAACGGGGGTCGACAGATACGCAGTATTTT.